This TCR beta chain was identified in a study of T cells in Graves' hyperthyroidism and ophthalmopathy. Across the study: Peripheral blood was acquired at first diagnosis, ahead of any therapy whatsoever.

This clonotype was counted only a few times. Its antigen is unidentified. The CDR3 has 16 residues. Trimming cost V 2 bases and J 0 bases, with 11 bases left between them. CDR1 and CDR2 from the germline V gene are SGHTA and FQGTGA. Amplified TCR beta CDR3 regions derived from RNA transcripts. The HTBI set primed first-round TCR CDR3 RT-PCR. A single record per CDR3 protein comes from TCRdb applying MiXCR to the multiplex PCR reads. The sample records hundreds of thousands of distinct CDR3 sequences, under 20% being singletons. Regarding the study as a whole: Most clonotypes that expanded in the thyroid above 0.001 also showed up in blood. For ophthalmopathy, model prediction preceded onset by a median roughly 5.9 months.

V gene TRBV7-3 combines with J gene TRBJ2-1, with D perhaps TRBD1 (5 bases). The source of this sequence is a woman under 30 with Graves' ophthalmopathy. Sequencing was done on a sample of blood. CDR3 loop: CASSLGPGFSYNEQFF. In DNA form, the CDR3 reads TGTGCCAGCAGCTTAGGGCCAGGGTTCTCCTACAATGAGCAGTTCTTC.